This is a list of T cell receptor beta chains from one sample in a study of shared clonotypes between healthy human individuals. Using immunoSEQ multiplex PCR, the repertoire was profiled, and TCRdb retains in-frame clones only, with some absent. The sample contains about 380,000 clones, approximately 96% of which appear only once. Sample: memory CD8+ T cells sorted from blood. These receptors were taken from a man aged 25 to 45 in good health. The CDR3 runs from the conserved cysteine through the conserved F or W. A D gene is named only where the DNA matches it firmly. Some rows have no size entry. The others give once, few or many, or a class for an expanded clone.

CDR3 protein: CASSDRPSNQPQHF; CDR3 DNA: TGTGCCAGCAGTGACAGGCCTTCCAATCAGCCCCAGCATTTT; V gene: TRBV6-1; D gene: .; J gene: TRBJ1-5; clone size: .
CDR3 protein: CASSRGPSNQPQHF; CDR3 DNA: TGTGCCAGCTCACGGGGCCCTAGCAATCAGCCCCAGCATTTT; V gene: TRBV18; D gene: .; J gene: TRBJ1-5; clone size: .
CDR3 protein: CASSVDFYNEQFF; CDR3 DNA: TGTGCCAGCAGCGTCGACTTCTACAATGAGCAGTTCTTC; V gene: TRBV9; D gene: .; J gene: TRBJ2-1; clone size: .
CDR3 protein: CAWSLMGALKYEQYF; CDR3 DNA: TGTGCCTGGAGTTTGATGGGAGCTTTGAAATACGAGCAGTACTTC; V gene: TRBV30; D gene: .; J gene: TRBJ2-7; clone size: .
CDR3 protein: CASSLGQGNTGELFF; CDR3 DNA: TGTGCCAGCAGTTTGGGACAGGGTAACACCGGGGAGCTGTTTTTT; V gene: TRBV27; D gene: TRBD1; J gene: TRBJ2-2; clone size: .
CDR3 protein: CAWAGRWISGRAYTGELFF; CDR3 DNA: TGTGCCTGGGCGGGGAGGTGGATTAGCGGGAGGGCCTACACCGGGGAGCTGTTTTTT; V gene: TRBV30; D gene: TRBD2; J gene: TRBJ2-2; clone size: .
CDR3 protein: CASRTGGLADEQYF; CDR3 DNA: TGTGCCAGCAGGACAGGGGGACTAGCGGACGAGCAGTACTTC; V gene: TRBV6-5; D gene: TRBD2; J gene: TRBJ2-7; clone size: once
CDR3 protein: CASSQDPDAHYEQYF; CDR3 DNA: TGTGCCAGCAGCCAAGATCCCGACGCTCACTACGAGCAGTACTTC; V gene: TRBV4-2; D gene: .; J gene: TRBJ2-7; clone size: .
CDR3 protein: CASSRRDRVREQYF; CDR3 DNA: TGTGCCAGCAGCCGCCGGGACAGGGTCAGGGAGCAGTACTTC; V gene: TRBV7-8; D gene: TRBD1; J gene: TRBJ2-7; clone size: .
CDR3 protein: CASRQSGTSSYEQYF; CDR3 DNA: TGTGCCAGCAGACAATCCGGGACTAGCTCCTACGAGCAGTACTTC; V gene: TRBV7-2; D gene: TRBD2; J gene: TRBJ2-7; clone size: .
CDR3 protein: CASGRGYQETQYF; CDR3 DNA: TGTGCCAGCGGCAGGGGGTACCAAGAGACCCAGTACTTC; V gene: TRBV7-3; D gene: TRBD1; J gene: TRBJ2-5; clone size: .
CDR3 protein: CASSLATTQETQYF; CDR3 DNA: TGTGCCAGCAGCTTAGCGACTACCCAAGAGACCCAGTACTTC; V gene: TRBV7-9; D gene: .; J gene: TRBJ2-5; clone size: .
CDR3 protein: CASSYQIRLAGVGNEQFF; CDR3 DNA: TGTGCCAGCAGCTACCAAATCAGACTAGCGGGAGTAGGGAATGAGCAGTTCTTC; V gene: TRBV7-8; D gene: TRBD2; J gene: TRBJ2-1; clone size: .
CDR3 protein: CASSQDPVGLGNEQFF; CDR3 DNA: TGCGCCAGCAGCCAAGATCCCGTGGGTTTGGGTAATGAGCAGTTCTTC; V gene: TRBV4-1; D gene: .; J gene: TRBJ2-1; clone size: .
CDR3 protein: CASSYFQGAGELFF; CDR3 DNA: TGTGCCAGCAGTTACTTTCAGGGGGCCGGGGAGCTGTTTTTT; V gene: TRBV6-5; D gene: TRBD1; J gene: TRBJ2-2; clone size: .
CDR3 protein: CASNLTSGRSETQYF; CDR3 DNA: TGTGCCAGCAACTTGACTAGCGGGAGGTCGGAGACCCAGTACTTC; V gene: TRBV7-3; D gene: TRBD2; J gene: TRBJ2-5; clone size: .
CDR3 protein: CASRDGYNSPLHF; CDR3 DNA: TGTGCCAGCAGGGACGGTTATAATTCACCCCTCCACTTT; V gene: TRBV7-9; D gene: .; J gene: TRBJ1-6; clone size: .
CDR3 protein: CASSFQDRGNEQFF; CDR3 DNA: TGTGCCAGCAGCTTTCAGGACAGAGGCAATGAGCAGTTCTTC; V gene: TRBV7-2; D gene: .; J gene: TRBJ2-1; clone size: .
CDR3 protein: CASSFWRGAYEQYF; CDR3 DNA: TGTGCCAGCAGCTTTTGGAGGGGGGCCTACGAGCAGTACTTC; V gene: TRBV11-2; D gene: .; J gene: TRBJ2-7; clone size: .
CDR3 protein: CAWKGMSPGNTIYF; CDR3 DNA: TGTGCCTGGAAGGGAATGTCTCCTGGAAACACCATATATTTT; V gene: TRBV30; D gene: .; J gene: TRBJ1-3; clone size: .
CDR3 protein: CASSEGRQFF; CDR3 DNA: TGTGCCAGCAGTGAAGGGCGGCAGTTCTTC; V gene: TRBV2; D gene: .; J gene: TRBJ2-1; clone size: .
CDR3 protein: CSVEDPRQGATNEQFF; CDR3 DNA: TGCAGCGTTGAAGATCCCCGACAGGGGGCGACGAATGAGCAGTTCTTC; V gene: TRBV29-1; D gene: TRBD1; J gene: TRBJ2-1; clone size: .
CDR3 protein: CASSPNSGRAMAQFF; CDR3 DNA: TGTGCCAGTAGCCCTAATAGCGGGAGGGCGATGGCGCAGTTCTTC; V gene: TRBV19; D gene: TRBD2; J gene: TRBJ2-1; clone size: .
CDR3 protein: CASIGRGSTEAFF; CDR3 DNA: TGTGCCAGTATCGGCAGGGGTTCAACTGAAGCTTTCTTT; V gene: TRBV19; D gene: .; J gene: TRBJ1-1; clone size: .
CDR3 protein: CASSEVRGGAGGETQYF; CDR3 DNA: TGTGCCAGCAGTGAAGTGAGGGGGGGAGCGGGAGGCGAGACCCAGTACTTC; V gene: TRBV6-1; D gene: TRBD2; J gene: TRBJ2-5; clone size: .
CDR3 protein: CASRASSGQGGNEQFF; CDR3 DNA: TGTGCCAGCAGAGCGAGTTCGGGACAGGGGGGCAATGAGCAGTTCTTC; V gene: TRBV2; D gene: TRBD1; J gene: TRBJ2-1; clone size: .
CDR3 protein: CSVEVWTAKNIQYF; CDR3 DNA: TGCAGCGTTGAAGTTTGGACAGCCAAAAACATTCAGTACTTC; V gene: TRBV29-1; D gene: .; J gene: TRBJ2-4; clone size: .
CDR3 protein: CASSLHNYGYTF; CDR3 DNA: TGTGCCAGCAGCTTACATAACTATGGCTACACCTTC; V gene: TRBV7-6; D gene: .; J gene: TRBJ1-2; clone size: .
CDR3 protein: CASSVSTNYEQYF; CDR3 DNA: TGTGCCAGCAGTGTCAGTACCAATTACGAGCAGTACTTC; V gene: TRBV6-1; D gene: .; J gene: TRBJ2-7; clone size: .
CDR3 protein: CASRAGFNQPQHF; CDR3 DNA: TGTGCCAGCAGAGCCGGCTTCAATCAGCCCCAGCATTTT; V gene: TRBV28; D gene: .; J gene: TRBJ1-5; clone size: .
CDR3 protein: CATASGEGPNEQFF; CDR3 DNA: TGCGCCACAGCTTCGGGGGAGGGCCCCAATGAGCAGTTCTTC; V gene: TRBV5-1; D gene: TRBD2; J gene: TRBJ2-1; clone size: once